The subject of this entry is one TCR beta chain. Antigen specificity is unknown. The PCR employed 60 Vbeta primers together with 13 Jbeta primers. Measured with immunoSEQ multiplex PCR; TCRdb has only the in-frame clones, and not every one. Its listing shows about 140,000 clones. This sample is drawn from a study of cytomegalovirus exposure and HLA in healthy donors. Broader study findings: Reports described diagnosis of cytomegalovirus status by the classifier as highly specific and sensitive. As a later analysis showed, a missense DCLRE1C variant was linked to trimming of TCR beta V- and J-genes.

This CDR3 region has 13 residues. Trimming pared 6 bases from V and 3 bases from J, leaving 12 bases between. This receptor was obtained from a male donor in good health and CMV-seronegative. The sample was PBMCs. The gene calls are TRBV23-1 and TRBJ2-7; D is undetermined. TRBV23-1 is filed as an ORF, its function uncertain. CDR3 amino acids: CASRTRKRYEQYF. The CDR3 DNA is TGCGCCAGCAGGACCCGCAAGCGCTACGAGCAGTACTTC.